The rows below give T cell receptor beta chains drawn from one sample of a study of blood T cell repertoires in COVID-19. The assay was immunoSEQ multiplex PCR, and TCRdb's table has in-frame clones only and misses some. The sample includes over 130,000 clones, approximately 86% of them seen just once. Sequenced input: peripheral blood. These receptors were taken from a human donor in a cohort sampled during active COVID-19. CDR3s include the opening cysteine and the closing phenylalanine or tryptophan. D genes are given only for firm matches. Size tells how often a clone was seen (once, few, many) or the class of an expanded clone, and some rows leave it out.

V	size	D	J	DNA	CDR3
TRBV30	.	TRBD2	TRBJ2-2	TGTGCCTGGAGGCTAGCGGGGGGGCGGACCGGGGAGCTGTTTTTT	CAWRLAGGRTGELFF
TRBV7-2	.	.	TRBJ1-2	TGTGCCAGCAGCTTAACCGGAACAGCCTATGGCTACACCTTC	CASSLTGTAYGYTF
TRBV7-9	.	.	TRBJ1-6	TGTGCCAGCAGCTTCCTCAATTCACCCCTCCACTTT	CASSFLNSPLHF
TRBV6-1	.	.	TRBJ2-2	TGTGCCAGCAGTGAGGGGCCCCGTCCCGGGGAGCTGTTTTTT	CASSEGPRPGELFF
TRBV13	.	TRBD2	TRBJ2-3	TGTGCCAGCAGCCTCGCCCTGACTAGCGGGGGGGGGTCAGATACGCAGTATTTT	CASSLALTSGGGSDTQYF
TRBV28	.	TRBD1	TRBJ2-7	TGTGCCAGCAGCTCTATGGTGGGACAGTACGAGCAGTACTTC	CASSSMVGQYEQYF
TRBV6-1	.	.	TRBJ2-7	TGTGCCAGCAGTGAAGGGACTGGGGGGACTGAGCAGTACTTC	CASSEGTGGTEQYF
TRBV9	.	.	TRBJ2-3	TGTGCCAGCAGCGTAGCCGGTTCCGGAGATACGCAGTATTTT	CASSVAGSGDTQYF
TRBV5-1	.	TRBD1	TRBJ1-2	TGCGCCAGCAGCTTGGGACAGGGGTTTGGCTATGGCTACACCTTC	CASSLGQGFGYGYTF
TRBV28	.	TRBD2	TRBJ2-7	TGTGCCAGCAGTCTACTAGCGGGAGAGTACGAGCAGTACTTC	CASSLLAGEYEQYF
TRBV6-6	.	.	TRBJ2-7	TGTGCCAGCAGTTCCCCCGGAGAGGACTACGAGCAGTACTTC	CASSSPGEDYEQYF
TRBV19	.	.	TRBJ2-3	TGTGCCAGTAGGGCACAGGTCGCCGTGGATACGCAGTATTTT	CASRAQVAVDTQYF
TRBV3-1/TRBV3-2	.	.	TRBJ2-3	TGTGCCAGCAGTTACGATGGGGGGGCTAGGGATACGCAGTATTTT	CASSYDGGARDTQYF
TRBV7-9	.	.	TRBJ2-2	TGTGCCAGCAGCTCGGGGTTAGCGGCGAACACCGGGGAGCTGTTTTTT	CASSSGLAANTGELFF
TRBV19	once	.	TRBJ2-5	TGTGCCAGTAGTATCCGGCGGGGAGAGACCCAGTACTTC	CASSIRRGETQYF
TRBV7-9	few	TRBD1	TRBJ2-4	TGTGCCAGCAGCCGGGACAGAAACATTCAGTACTTC	CASSRDRNIQYF
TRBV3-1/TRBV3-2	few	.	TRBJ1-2	TGTGCCAGCAGCCAAGCGGTCGAAAACTATGGCTACACCTTC	CASSQAVENYGYTF
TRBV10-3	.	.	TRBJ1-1	TGTGCCATCAGTGATCCCGGGGACAAAACAGGTGAAGCTTTCTTT	CAISDPGDKTGEAFF
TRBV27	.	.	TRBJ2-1	TGTGCCAGCAGTATACAGTATAGCGCACTCTACAATGAGCAGTTCTTC	CASSIQYSALYNEQFF
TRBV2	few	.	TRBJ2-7	TGTGCCAGCTTTGGGGACACTCCGCCCTACGAGCAGTACTTC	CASFGDTPPYEQYF
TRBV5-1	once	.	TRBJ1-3	TGCGCCAGCAGTTTCCAGGGATCCAACACCATATATTTT	CASSFQGSNTIYF
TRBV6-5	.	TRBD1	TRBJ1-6	TGTGCCAGCAGTTACGCGACAGGGGGCTATTCACCCCTCCACTTT	CASSYATGGYSPLHF
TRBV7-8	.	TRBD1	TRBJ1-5	TGTGCCAGCAGCTTATCAGGGGGGACTCAGCCCCAGCATTTT	CASSLSGGTQPQHF
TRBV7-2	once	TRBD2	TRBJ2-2	TGTGCCAGCAGCTTCGGGACTAGCAGCACCGGGGAGCTGTTTTTT	CASSFGTSSTGELFF
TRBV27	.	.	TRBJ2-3	TGTGCCAGCAGTTCCCCGGGGAACACAGATACGCAGTATTTT	CASSSPGNTDTQYF
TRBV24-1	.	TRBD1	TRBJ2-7	TGTGCCACCAGTGATACCGGGACAGGTGATTACGAGCAGTACTTC	CATSDTGTGDYEQYF
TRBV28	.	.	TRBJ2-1	TGTGCCAGCAGTTTTGAAAGGGGGGGGAGCGGCAATGAGCAGTTCTTC	CASSFERGGSGNEQFF
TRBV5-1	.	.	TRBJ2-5	TGCGCCAGCAGCTTTGGAGGAGGGGAGACCCAGTACTTC	CASSFGGGETQYF
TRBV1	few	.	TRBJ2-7	TGCACCAGCAGCCACACTAGCGGGGCGCTCTCCTACGAGCAGTACTTC	CTSSHTSGALSYEQYF
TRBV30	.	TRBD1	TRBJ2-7	TGTGCCTGGAGTGTAGGGACAGGGTATTCCGAGCAGTACTTC	CAWSVGTGYSEQYF
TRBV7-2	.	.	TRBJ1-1	TGTGCCAGCAGAAAACCGTCGTCGGGGAGGAACACTGAAGCTTTCTTT	CASRKPSSGRNTEAFF